This T cell receptor beta chain stems from a study of blood T cells in healthy people across ages. Those donating, healthy Caucasian individuals from Russia, were aged 6 to 90. The use of a sample-barcoded 5' primer and a J-beta primer mix characterized a second PCR of 7 to 11 cycles. TCRdb recomputed calls from the 5' RACE reads with MiXCR, one row per CDR3 protein. The profile shows 1,500,000 or so distinct CDR3 sequences, around 40% of them singletons. What was sequenced was blood. This TCR was recovered from a woman aged 18-30 years in good health.

The DNA of the CDR3 is TGTGCCAGCTCACCACCGCACGGACTAGACAATGAGCAGTTCTTC. It yields the protein CASSPPHGLDNEQFF. The V gene is TRBV18, the J gene TRBJ2-1, with TRBD2 identical over 7 bases. Trimming removed 0 bases from V and 5 bases from J; junction bases left unmatched: 4. CDR3 size: 15 residues. Germline V gene sequence: CDR1 KGHSH, CDR2 LQKENI.